This entry is about one T cell receptor (beta chain). Its specificity is not known. Donors comprised only Caucasian adults living in Nashville, Tennessee. Sequencing used immunoSEQ multiplex PCR; TCRdb keeps in-frame clones, though not all of them. The sample lists 1,400,000 or so clones; roughly 98.5% were seen once. This entry is derived from a study of shared clonotypes between healthy human individuals. Study-wide results and caveats: How much donors shared clonotypes was expected to be affected by sequencing depth.

The CDR3 covers 15 residues. Germline loops: CDR1 KGHSH, CDR2 LQKENI. The trim removed 3 bases at V and 4 bases at J, leaving 8 bases unmatched. This sequence was found in a man in his thirties or forties in good health. The gene calls are TRBV18 and TRBJ1-1, with TRBD1 matching 7 bases. The sequenced sample was naive CD4+ T cells sorted from blood. Sample subset: CD45RA+ positively selected. CDR3 residues: CASSPQTGTLTEAFF. CDR3 DNA sequence: TGTGCCAGCTCACCCCAGACAGGGACCCTCACTGAAGCTTTCTTT.